What follows are 10 T cell receptor beta chains derived from one specimen sequenced in a study of identical twins. TCRdb used MiXCR to reprocess the 5' RACE reads, holding one entry per CDR3 protein. Counted here are nearly 650,000 distinct CDR3 sequences, under 8.5% occurring once; the ten biggest clones make up around 1.6%. These records were also assigned to another study, of yellow fever vaccine responses in identical twins.

The sample consisted of PBMCs. These receptors came from a woman under 30 in good health.

This clonotype was detected many times. Sequence at one end of the junction differs from germline and may be a read error. The CDR3 DNA sequence: TGCGCGACCTGCTGGGCCTACAATGAGCAGTTCTTC. Amino acid sequence: CATCWAYNEQFF. This chain connects TRBV12-3 or TRBV12-4 to TRBJ2-1; the D is unclear. This CDR3 is built from 12 residues.

There are many counts of this clonotype. The CDR3 here is CASSFYPSGVKQYF. In DNA form, the CDR3 reads TGTGCCAGCAGTTTTTATCCCTCCGGCGTCAAGCAGTACTTC. This chain connects TRBV12-3 or TRBV12-4 to TRBJ2-7; D gene uncertain. The V gene lost 3 bases and the J gene lost 8 bases, with 17 bases spanning the gap. This CDR3 has 14 residues.

The rearrangement joins TRBV20-1 to TRBJ2-5; D possibly corresponds to TRBD1 (6 bases). V was clipped by 3 bases and J by 1 base, with 12 bases between them. The CDR3 is 14 residues long. Germline values: CDR1 DFQATT, CDR2 SNEGSKA (reference sequence). DNA for the CDR3: TGCAGTGCTAGTTGGGGGCTAGGCCAAGAGACCCAGTACTTC. Protein sequence: CSASWGLGQETQYF.

V gene TRBV10-3 combines with J gene TRBJ2-2; D not certain. V was pared by 4 bases and J by 6 bases, with 9 bases between. Looked up from germline, CDR1 is ENHRY and CDR2 is SYGVKD. CDR3 size: 13 residues. CDR3 coding DNA: TGTGCCATCAGTGGGACCTACTCCGGGGAGCTGTTTTTT. Amino acid sequence: CAISGTYSGELFF.

This clonotype appeared many times. The chain joins TRBV25-1 to TRBJ1-6, with D possibly matching TRBD1 (6 bases). The V gene lost 9 bases and the J gene lost 0 bases, with 12 bases spanning the gap. There are 15 residues in the CDR3. Germline loops: CDR1 MGHDK, CDR2 SYGVNS. CDR3 sequence (DNA): TGTGCCAGTCCGGGGGCAGGCTCCTATAATTCACCCCTCCACTTT. This translates into CASPGAGSYNSPLHF.

This clonotype turned up a few times. V usage is TRBV29-1 and J usage is TRBJ2-4; D may be TRBD1 (6 bases). CDR1 is SQVTM, CDR2 ANQGSEA, per germline. The CDR3 is 12 residues long. The germline V and J ends were trimmed by 7 bases and 9 bases, with 16 bases remaining between them. The CDR3 nucleotides read TGCAGCGCCAGGACGCAGGGGAGCATTCAGTACTTC. Amino acids: CSARTQGSIQYF.

The table lists this clonotype with many counts. The V gene is TRBV9, the J gene TRBJ1-2; D is undetermined. Germline CDR1 SGDLS, CDR2 YYNGEE. This CDR3 is built from 13 residues. Trimming removed 4 bases from V and 4 bases from J, with 11 bases in between. CDR3 residues: CASSKPGGYGYTF. The CDR3 bases are TGTGCCAGCAGCAAGCCGGGAGGCTATGGCTACACCTTC. Filled out from reference TRBV9 and TRBJ1-2, the complete variable domain reads DSGVTQTPKHLITATGQRVTLRCSPRSGDLSVYWYQQSLDQGLQFLIQYYNGEERAKGNILERFSAQQFPDLHSELNLSSLELGDSALYFCASSKPGGYGYTFGSGTRLTVV.

In its sample, this clonotype was seen a few times. V usage is TRBV11-2 and J usage is TRBJ2-7; possibly TRBD2 for D (5 bases). The V end was cut by 4 bases, the J end by 1 base, with 14 bases between. The CDR3 length is 15 residues. In germline, CDR1 is SGHAT, CDR2 FQNNGV. In DNA, the CDR3 is TGTGCCAGCAGCTCAAAGCGGAACCCATCCTACGAGCAGTACTTC. It yields the protein CASSSKRNPSYEQYF. The complete variable domain, with remaining parts taken from reference TRBV11-2 and TRBJ2-7, reads EAGVAQSPRYKIIEKRQSVAFWCNPISGHATLYWYQQILGQGPKLLIQFQNNGVVDDSQLPKDRFSAERLKGVDSTLKIQPAKLEDSAVYLCASSSKRNPSYEQYFGPGTRLTVT.

The rearrangement uses TRBV12-3 or TRBV12-4 and TRBJ1-4; TRBD1 matches at 8 bases. After removal of 5 bases from V and 7 bases from J, the junction contained 6 bases not matched to a gene. The CDR3 runs to 14 residues. CDR3 residues: CASSPPTGAEKLFF. The CDR3, as DNA: TGTGCCAGCAGTCCCCCGACAGGGGCTGAAAAACTGTTTTTT.

The V and J genes are TRBV24-1 and TRBJ2-2, with 9 bases fitting TRBD1. V dropped 4 bases and J dropped 1; count of bases not matched to a gene: 6. The CDR3 contains 17 residues. Germline CDR1 and CDR2: KGHDR and SFDVKD. CDR3: CATSDQRTGENTGELFF. For the CDR3, the DNA is TGTGCCACCAGTGACCAAAGGACAGGGGAGAACACCGGGGAGCTGTTTTTT.